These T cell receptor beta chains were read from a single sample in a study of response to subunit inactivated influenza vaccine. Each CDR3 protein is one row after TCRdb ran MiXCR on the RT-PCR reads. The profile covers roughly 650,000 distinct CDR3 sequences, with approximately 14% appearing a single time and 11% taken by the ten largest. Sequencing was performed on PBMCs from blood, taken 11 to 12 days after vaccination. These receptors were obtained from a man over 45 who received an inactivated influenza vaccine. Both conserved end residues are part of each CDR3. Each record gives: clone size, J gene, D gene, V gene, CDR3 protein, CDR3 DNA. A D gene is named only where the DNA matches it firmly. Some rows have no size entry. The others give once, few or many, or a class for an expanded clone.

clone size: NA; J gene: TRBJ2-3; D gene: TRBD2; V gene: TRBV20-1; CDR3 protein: CSATTTSGNTDTQYF; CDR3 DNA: TGCAGTGCTACCACGACTAGCGGGAACACAGATACGCAGTATTTT
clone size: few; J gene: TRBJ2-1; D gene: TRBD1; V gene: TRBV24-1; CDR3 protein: CATSDMRTGQGYNEQFF; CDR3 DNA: TGTGCCACCAGTGACATGAGAACGGGACAGGGCTACAATGAGCAGTTCTTC
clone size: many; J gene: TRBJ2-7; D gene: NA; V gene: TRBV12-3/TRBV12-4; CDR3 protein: CASSLWPQYEQYF; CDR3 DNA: TGTGCCAGCAGTTTATGGCCCCAATACGAGCAGTACTTC
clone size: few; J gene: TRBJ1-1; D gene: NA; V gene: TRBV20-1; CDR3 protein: CSAPTRVAFF; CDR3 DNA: TGCAGTGCCCCGACGAGAGTGGCTTTCTTT
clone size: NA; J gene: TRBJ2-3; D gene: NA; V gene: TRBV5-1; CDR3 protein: CASSLQVAGIYSTDTQYF; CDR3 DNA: TGCGCCAGCAGCTTGCAGGTTGCGGGGATATATAGCACAGATACGCAGTATTTT
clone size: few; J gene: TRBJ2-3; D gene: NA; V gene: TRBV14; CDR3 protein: CASSQDSRVRSDTQYF; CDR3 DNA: TGTGCCAGCAGCCAAGATTCGCGGGTCCGATCGGATACGCAGTATTTT
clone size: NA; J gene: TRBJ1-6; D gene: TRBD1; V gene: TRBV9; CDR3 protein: CASSVGTGGNSPLHF; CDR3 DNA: TGTGCCAGCAGCGTAGGTACAGGGGGCAATTCACCCCTCCACTTT
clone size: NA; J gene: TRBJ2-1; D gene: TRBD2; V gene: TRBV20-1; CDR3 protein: CSAYLSGDRRDNEQFF; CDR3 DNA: TGCAGTGCTTACCTTAGCGGGGATAGAAGGGACAATGAGCAGTTCTTC
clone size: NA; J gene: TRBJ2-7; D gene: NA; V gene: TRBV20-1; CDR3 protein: CSARDQGRWGEQYF; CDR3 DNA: TGCAGTGCTAGAGATCAAGGCAGGTGGGGCGAGCAGTACTTC
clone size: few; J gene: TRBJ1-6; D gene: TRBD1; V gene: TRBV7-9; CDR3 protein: CASSPRTGANSPLHF; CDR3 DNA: TGTGCCAGCAGCCCAAGGACAGGGGCTAATTCACCCCTCCACTTT
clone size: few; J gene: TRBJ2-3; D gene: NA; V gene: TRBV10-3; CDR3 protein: CAISESLRADTQYF; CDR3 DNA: TGTGCCATCAGTGAGTCTCTTCGGGCAGATACGCAGTATTTT
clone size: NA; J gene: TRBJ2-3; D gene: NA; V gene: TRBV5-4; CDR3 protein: CASNQAGTDTQYF; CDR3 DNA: TGTGCCAGCAACCAGGCGGGCACAGATACGCAGTATTTT
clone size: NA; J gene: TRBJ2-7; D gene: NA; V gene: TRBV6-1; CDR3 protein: CASSRTDSAYEQYF; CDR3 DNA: TGTGCCAGCAGCCGTACGGACAGCGCCTACGAGCAGTACTTC
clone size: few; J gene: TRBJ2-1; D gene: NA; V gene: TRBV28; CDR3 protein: CASEGWRGIDNEQFF; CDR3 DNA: TGTGCCAGTGAAGGGTGGCGCGGGATTGACAATGAGCAGTTCTTC
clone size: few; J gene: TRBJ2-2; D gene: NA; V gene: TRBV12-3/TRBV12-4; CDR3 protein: CASSGLLNTGELFF; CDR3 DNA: TGTGCCAGCTCGGGACTCTTGAACACCGGGGAGCTGTTTTTT
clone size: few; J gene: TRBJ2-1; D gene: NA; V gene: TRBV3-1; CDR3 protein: CASSPFFGGTSGNEQFF; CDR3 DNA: TGTGCCAGCAGCCCCTTTTTCGGGGGAACCTCTGGAAATGAGCAGTTCTTC
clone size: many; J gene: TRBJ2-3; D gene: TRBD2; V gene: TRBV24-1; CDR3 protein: CATSLAGEADTQYF; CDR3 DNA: TGTGCCACCAGTCTAGCGGGAGAGGCTGATACGCAGTATTTT
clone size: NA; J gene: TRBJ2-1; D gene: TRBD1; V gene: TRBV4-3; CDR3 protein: CASSQDLGQGGNEQFF; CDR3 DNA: TGCGCCAGCAGCCAAGATTTGGGACAGGGAGGCAATGAGCAGTTCTTC
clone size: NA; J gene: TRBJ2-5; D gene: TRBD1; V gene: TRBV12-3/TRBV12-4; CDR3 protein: CASRRQGRKETQYF; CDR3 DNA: TGTGCCAGCAGAAGACAGGGGCGCAAGGAGACCCAGTACTTC
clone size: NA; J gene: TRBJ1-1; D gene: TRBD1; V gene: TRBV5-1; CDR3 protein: CASSPRTGVTTEAFF; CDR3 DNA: TGCGCCAGCAGCCCAAGGACAGGGGTGACCACTGAAGCTTTCTTT
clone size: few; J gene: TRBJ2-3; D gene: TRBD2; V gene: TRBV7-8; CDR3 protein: CASSLEPGGPPDTQYF; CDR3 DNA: TGTGCCAGCAGCTTAGAACCGGGAGGGCCACCAGATACGCAGTATTTT
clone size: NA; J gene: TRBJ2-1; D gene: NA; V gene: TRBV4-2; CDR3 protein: CASSQLWSSYNEQFF; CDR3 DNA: TGTGCCAGCAGCCAATTATGGAGCTCCTACAATGAGCAGTTCTTC
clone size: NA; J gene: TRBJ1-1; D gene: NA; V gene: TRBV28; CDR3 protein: CASSWTPMNTEAFF; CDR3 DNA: TGTGCCAGCAGTTGGACGCCAATGAACACTGAAGCTTTCTTT
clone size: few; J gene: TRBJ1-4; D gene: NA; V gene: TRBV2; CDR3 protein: CASKTGGGEEKLFF; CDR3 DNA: TGTGCCAGCAAAACCGGCGGGGGCGAAGAAAAACTGTTTTTT
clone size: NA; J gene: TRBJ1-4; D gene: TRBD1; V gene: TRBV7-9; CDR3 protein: CASSNTGGFEKLFF; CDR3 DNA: TGTGCCAGCAGCAACACAGGGGGCTTTGAAAAACTGTTTTTT
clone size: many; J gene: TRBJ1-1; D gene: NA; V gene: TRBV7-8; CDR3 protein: CASSPLVTNTEAFF; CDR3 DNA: TGTGCCAGCAGCCCCCTGGTTACGAACACTGAAGCTTTCTTT
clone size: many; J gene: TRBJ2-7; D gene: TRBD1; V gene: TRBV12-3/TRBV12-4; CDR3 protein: CASSFRTGDYEQYF; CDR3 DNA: TGTGCCAGCAGTTTCAGGACAGGGGACTACGAGCAGTACTTC
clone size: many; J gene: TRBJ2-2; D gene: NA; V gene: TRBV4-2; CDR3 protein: CASSQGATANTGELFF; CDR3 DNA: TGTGCCAGCAGCCAAGGTGCCACAGCCAACACCGGGGAGCTGTTTTTT
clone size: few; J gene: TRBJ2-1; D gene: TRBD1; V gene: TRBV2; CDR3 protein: CASKGTGQNEQFF; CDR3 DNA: TGTGCCAGCAAAGGGACAGGGCAAAATGAGCAGTTCTTC
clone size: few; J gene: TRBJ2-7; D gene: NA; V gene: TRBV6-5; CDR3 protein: CASSYRESYEQYF; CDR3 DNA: TGTGCCAGCAGTTACCGGGAGTCCTACGAGCAGTACTTC
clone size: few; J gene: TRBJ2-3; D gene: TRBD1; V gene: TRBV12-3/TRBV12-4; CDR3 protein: CASSQAGGVSTDTQYF; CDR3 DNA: TGTGCCAGCAGTCAAGCAGGGGGCGTTAGCACAGATACGCAGTATTTT
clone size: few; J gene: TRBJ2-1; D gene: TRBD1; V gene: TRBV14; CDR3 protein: CASSHGTGQFF; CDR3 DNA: TGTGCCAGCAGCCACGGGACAGGGCAGTTCTTC
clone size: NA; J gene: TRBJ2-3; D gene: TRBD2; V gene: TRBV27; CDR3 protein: CASRLTPGLAGDSRTDTQYF; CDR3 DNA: TGTGCCAGCAGACTCACCCCGGGACTAGCGGGAGATAGCCGAACAGATACGCAGTATTTT
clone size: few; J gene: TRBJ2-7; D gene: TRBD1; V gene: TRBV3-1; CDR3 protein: CASSPKGAVYEQYF; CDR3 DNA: TGTGCCAGCAGCCCTAAGGGGGCGGTCTACGAGCAGTACTTC
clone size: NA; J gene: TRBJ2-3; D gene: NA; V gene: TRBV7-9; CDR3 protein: CASSFSRSADTQYF; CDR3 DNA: TGTGCCAGCAGCTTCAGCCGGAGTGCAGATACGCAGTATTTT
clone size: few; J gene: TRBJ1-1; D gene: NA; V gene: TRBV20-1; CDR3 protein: CSALPPRGRNTEAFF; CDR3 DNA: TGCAGTGCCCTGCCCCCGCGGGGGCGGAACACTGAAGCTTTCTTT
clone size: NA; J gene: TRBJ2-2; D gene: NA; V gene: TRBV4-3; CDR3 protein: CASSQDLVGRNTGELFF; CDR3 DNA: TGCGCCAGCAGCCAAGATTTGGTAGGACGGAACACCGGGGAGCTGTTTTTT
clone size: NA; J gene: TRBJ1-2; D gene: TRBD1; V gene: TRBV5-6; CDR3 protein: CASALQGGYGYTF; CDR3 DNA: TGTGCCAGCGCCCTACAGGGGGGATATGGCTACACCTTC
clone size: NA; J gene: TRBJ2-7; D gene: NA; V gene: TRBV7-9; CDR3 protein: CASSLAPGPNSRGEQYF; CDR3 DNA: TGTGCCAGCAGCTTAGCTCCGGGACCCAATTCGAGGGGCGAGCAGTACTTC
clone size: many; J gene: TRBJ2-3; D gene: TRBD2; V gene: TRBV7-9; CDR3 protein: CASSLGGEATDTQYF; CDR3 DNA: TGCGCCAGCAGCTTGGGGGGGGAGGCCACAGATACGCAGTATTTT
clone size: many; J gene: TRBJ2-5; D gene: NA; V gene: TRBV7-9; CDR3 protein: CASSAAGASMYF; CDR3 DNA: TGTGCCAGCAGCGCCGCTGGGGCTTCAATGTACTTC
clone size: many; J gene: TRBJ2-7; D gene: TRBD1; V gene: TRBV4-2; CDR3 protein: CASSQKGQGVSYEQYF; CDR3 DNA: TGTGCCAGCAGCCAAAAAGGACAGGGGGTCTCCTACGAGCAGTACTTC
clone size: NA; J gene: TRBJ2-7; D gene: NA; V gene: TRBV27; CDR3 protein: CASSKRQDYYEQYF; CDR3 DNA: TGTGCCAGCAGTAAACGACAGGACTACTACGAGCAGTACTTC
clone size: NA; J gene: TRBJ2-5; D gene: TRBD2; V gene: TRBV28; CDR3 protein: CASSYKRGENETQYF; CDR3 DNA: TGTGCCAGCAGCTATAAGCGGGGGGAGAATGAGACCCAGTACTTC
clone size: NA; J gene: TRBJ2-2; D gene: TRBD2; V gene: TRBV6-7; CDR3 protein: CASSTAFLTSGARELFF; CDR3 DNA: TGTGCCAGCTCCACCGCCTTCTTGACTAGCGGGGCCCGGGAGCTGTTTTTT
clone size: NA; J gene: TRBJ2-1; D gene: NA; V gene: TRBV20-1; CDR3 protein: CSARDYRQSYNEQFF; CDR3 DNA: TGCAGTGCTAGAGATTATCGACAAAGCTACAATGAGCAGTTCTTC
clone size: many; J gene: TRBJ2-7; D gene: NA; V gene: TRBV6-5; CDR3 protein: CASRYGGTYEQYF; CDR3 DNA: TGTGCCAGCAGGTATGGGGGAACGTACGAGCAGTACTTC
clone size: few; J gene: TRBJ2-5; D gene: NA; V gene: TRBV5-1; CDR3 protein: CASSLTGTETQYF; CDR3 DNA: TGCGCCAGCAGCCTTACAGGGACGGAGACCCAGTACTTC
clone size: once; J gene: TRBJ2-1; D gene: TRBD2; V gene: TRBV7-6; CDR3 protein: CASSSSGRAANEQFF; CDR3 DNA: TGTGCCAGCAGTTCTAGCGGGAGGGCCGCAAATGAGCAGTTCTTC
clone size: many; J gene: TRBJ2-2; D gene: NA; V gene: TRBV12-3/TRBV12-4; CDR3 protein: CASSDRTGNTGELFF; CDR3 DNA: TGTGCCAGCAGTGACCGAACAGGGAACACCGGGGAGCTGTTTTTT
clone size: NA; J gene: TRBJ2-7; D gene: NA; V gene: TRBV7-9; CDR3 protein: CASSSHLSNSDEQYF; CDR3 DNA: TGTGCCAGCAGCTCGCACCTTTCAAACTCGGACGAGCAGTACTTC